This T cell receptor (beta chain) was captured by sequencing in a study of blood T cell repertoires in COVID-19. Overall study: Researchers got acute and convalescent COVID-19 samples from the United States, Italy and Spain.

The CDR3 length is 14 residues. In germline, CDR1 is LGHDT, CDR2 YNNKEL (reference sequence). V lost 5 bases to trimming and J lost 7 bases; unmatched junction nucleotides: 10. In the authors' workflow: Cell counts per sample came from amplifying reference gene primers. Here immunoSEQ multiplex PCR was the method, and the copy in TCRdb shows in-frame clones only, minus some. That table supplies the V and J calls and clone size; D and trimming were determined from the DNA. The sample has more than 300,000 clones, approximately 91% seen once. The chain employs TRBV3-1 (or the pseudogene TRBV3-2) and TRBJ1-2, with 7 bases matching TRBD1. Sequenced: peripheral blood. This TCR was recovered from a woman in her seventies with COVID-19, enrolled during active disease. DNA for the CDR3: TGTGCCAGCAGCGGCAATGGAGGGGGCACTGGCTACACCTTC. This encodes CASSGNGGGTGYTF.